One T cell receptor beta chain is described in this entry. What it recognizes is unknown. By 5'RACE template switching, TCR cDNA was produced, with a universal primer site and UMIs added in the process. MiXCR, run by TCRdb on the 5' RACE reads, gives a single entry per CDR3 protein. The sample holds approximately 110,000 distinct CDR3 sequences, nearly 7.5% seen once. The data belong to a study of T cells after yellow fever vaccination. Study at large: Fractions of low cell number were prepared using SMART-Seq v4 Ultra Low Input.

Study outcomes and limitations: The presence of abundant clonotypes contaminating from the bulk population was possible in FACS-sorted repertoires.

The source material was CD4+ T cells sorted from PBMCs, sampled 10 days after the first yellow fever vaccination. The receptor was derived from a man aged 18 to 35 who received the YFV17D yellow fever vaccine.

The CDR3 is CSVVRVNTEAFF. Here the CDR3 DNA reads TGCAGCGTTGTCCGGGTGAACACTGAAGCTTTCTTT. J is TRBJ1-1 and V is TRBV29-1; no clear D. V lost 4 bases and J 0 bases, leaving 6 bases between the germline ends. The CDR3 spans 12 residues. Germline V gene lookup returns CDR1 SQVTM and CDR2 ANQGSEA. Looking up the rest from reference TRBV29-1 and TRBJ1-1 gives the full variable domain: SAVISQKPSRDICQRGTSLTIQCQVDSQVTMMFWYRQQPGQSLTLIATANQGSEATYESGFVIDKFPISRPNLTFSTLTVSNMSPEDSSIYLCSVVRVNTEAFFGQGTRLTVV.